This T cell receptor (beta chain) is from a study of beta chain features in type 1 diabetes. Between the trimmed V and J ends, which lost 3 bases and 3 bases, there was a span of 18 bases. CDR1 LNHDA and CDR2 SQIVND come from the germline V gene (reference sequence). The CDR3 has 17 amino acids. All of the isolated RNA was reverse transcribed, so expressed TCRB transcripts were sequenced. This table comes from immunoSEQ multiplex PCR, and its TCRdb copy is limited to in-frame clones, with some not included. The sample includes hundreds of thousands of clones, 11% to 15% of them seen just once. This clone was seen only a few times.

What was sequenced was central memory CD4+ T cells from blood. V is TRBV19 and J is TRBJ2-1; D is uncertain. The clonotype comes from a man aged 30 to 39 in good health. As DNA, the CDR3 is TGTGCCAGTAGTATTTATCATCCGAGAACAGTCTACAATGAGCAGTTCTTC. It yields the protein CASSIYHPRTVYNEQFF. Variable domain in full (rest from reference TRBV19 and TRBJ2-1): DGGITQSPKYLFRKEGQNVTLSCEQNLNHDAMYWYRQDPGQGLRLIYYSQIVNDFQKGDIAEGYSVSREKKESFPLTVTSAQKNPTAFYLCASSIYHPRTVYNEQFFGPGTRLTVL.